This T cell receptor beta chain was sequenced for a study of graft-versus-host responses after intestinal transplantation. Study-level information: Induction with anti-thymocyte globulin, then tacrolimus and steroids for around three years, was given to all recipients.

This CDR3 spans 15 amino acids. V lost 0 bases and J 1 base, leaving 7 bases between the germline ends. Germline V gene sequence: CDR1 MNHEY, CDR2 SMNVEV (reference sequence). Comment on this clone: What it binds is unknown.

Using immunoSEQ multiplex PCR, the repertoire was profiled, and TCRdb retains in-frame clones only, with some absent. The data contain about 110,000 clones, 90% to 95% of them seen just once; the ten biggest clones take up 0.9% to 1.5%. Sequencing was performed on unstimulated CD8+ T cells sorted from spleen or lymph node cells, taken before transplant. The TCR originated in a human donor who was the organ donor for an intestinal transplant. V and J are TRBV27 and TRBJ2-1, with D perhaps given as TRBD1 or TRBD2 (5 bases each). The CDR3 spells CASSLSGGSYNEQFF. The CDR3 coding sequence is TGTGCCAGCAGTTTATCTGGGGGTTCCTACAATGAGCAGTTCTTC.